A selection of T cell receptor beta chains follows, all from one sample in a study of spatial heterogeneity in lung cancer. One entry per CDR3 protein, called by TCRdb with MiXCR from the 5' RACE reads. The data show approximately 12,000 distinct CDR3 sequences, with 10% seen just once and 30% to 35% held by the top ten. Sequencing used PBMCs, obtained at follow-up. The receptors shown here come from a female donor with early-stage non-small cell lung cancer. CDR3s include the opening cysteine and the closing phenylalanine or tryptophan. The order of the fields is J gene, clone size, V gene, D gene, CDR3 DNA, CDR3 protein. The D gene is left open where the match is weak. Some rows mark clone size as missing; the rest say once, few, many or name a class of expanded clone.

>TRBJ2-6|many|TRBV19|.
TGTGCCACCCGGCCATTCCCATCGGGCTCTGGGGCCAACGTCCTGACTTTC
CATRPFPSGSGANVLTF
>TRBJ2-5|many|TRBV28|TRBD2
TGTGCCAGCAGTTTACGACAGACGGGAGGCCCCCGGGAGACCCAGTACTTC
CASSLRQTGGPRETQYF
>TRBJ2-3|few|TRBV11-2|TRBD2
TGTGCCAGCAGCCCCCGCCCAGCGGGGTTCACAGATACGCAGTATTTT
CASSPRPAGFTDTQYF
>TRBJ1-1|many|TRBV7-8|TRBD1
TGTGCCAGCAGTTCTGGACAGGGTAAAGTCATGAACACTGAAGCTTTCTTT
CASSSGQGKVMNTEAFF
>TRBJ2-1|many|TRBV29-1|.
TGCAGCGTTGAGCCTATCCGGGACAATGAGCAGTTCTTC
CSVEPIRDNEQFF
>TRBJ1-1|many|TRBV5-1|.
TGCGCCAGCAGCAAGGTGGGGGTGAACACTGAAGCTTTCTTT
CASSKVGVNTEAFF
>TRBJ2-1|many|TRBV28|.
TGTGCCAGCAGTTCCTCCGGGACTTACAATGAGCAGTTCTTC
CASSSSGTYNEQFF
>TRBJ2-3|many|TRBV4-1|TRBD2
TGCGCCAGCAGCCAAGCTGGACTAGGTGTTGTAGATACGCAGTATTTT
CASSQAGLGVVDTQYF
>TRBJ2-3|many|TRBV29-1|.
TGCAGCGTTGAAGACCGAACGGATACGCAGTATTTT
CSVEDRTDTQYF
>TRBJ2-3|many|TRBV30|TRBD2
TGTGCCGAAAGCGGGGATAGCACAGATACGCAGTATTTT
CAESGDSTDTQYF
>TRBJ2-7|many|TRBV20-1|.
TGCAGTGCTAGAAGCAGGGTCTTCTCCTACGAGCAGTACTTC
CSARSRVFSYEQYF
>TRBJ2-1|many|TRBV30|.
TGTGCCTGGAGTTTACACATGGGGGATTTTGAGCAGTTCTTC
CAWSLHMGDFEQFF
>TRBJ2-1|many|TRBV2|TRBD1
TGTGCCAGCAGTCGGACAGGGGTCAATGAGCAGTTCTTC
CASSRTGVNEQFF
>TRBJ2-7|many|TRBV6-2/TRBV6-3|TRBD2
TGTGCCAGCAGTTATATACGGACTCGGGAGGGCGAGCAGTACTTC
CASSYIRTREGEQYF
>TRBJ2-6|many|TRBV18|TRBD2
TGTGCCAGCTCACCAAGGACTAGCGGGGCGAGCTCTGGGGCCAACGTCCTGACTTTC
CASSPRTSGASSGANVLTF
>TRBJ2-2|many|TRBV12-5|TRBD2
TGTGCTAGTGCCTCTCGCGGGGGGTTGTTTACCGGGGAGCTGTTTTTT
CASASRGGLFTGELFF
>TRBJ2-3|.|TRBV7-3|.
TGTGCCAGCAGTCGACGACCCCGAGATACGCAGTATTTT
CASSRRPRDTQYF
>TRBJ1-6|many|TRBV7-9|.
TGTGCCAGCAGGGCCGGGACAACGAATTCACCCCTCCACTTT
CASRAGTTNSPLHF
>TRBJ2-5|few|TRBV6-5|TRBD2
TGTGCCAGCAGTATAGCGGGGGGGCCGGCCGAGACCCAGTACTTC
CASSIAGGPAETQYF
>TRBJ1-3|many|TRBV20-1|.
TGCAGTGCTAGTGCTAGGGCCTCTGGAAACACCATATATTTT
CSASARASGNTIYF
>TRBJ2-1|many|TRBV7-2|TRBD2
TGTGCCATCGATTGGGAGCTAGCGGGAAAGCAGTTCTTC
CAIDWELAGKQFF
>TRBJ2-5|many|TRBV12-3/TRBV12-4|TRBD1
TGTGCCAGCAGTCCCGCCGGGACAGGGCGAGCGACCCAGTACTTC
CASSPAGTGRATQYF
>TRBJ1-1|.|TRBV28|.
TGTGCCAGCAGTACCGACAGGATAGTGGGCACTGAAGCTTTCTTT
CASSTDRIVGTEAFF
>TRBJ2-3|many|TRBV29-1|.
TGCAGCGTTGAACGGGGCACCGATACGCAGTATTTT
CSVERGTDTQYF
>TRBJ1-4|many|TRBV7-9|.
TGTGCCAGCAGCCACCCTGAAGGGGAGGGGATGAGGGCTGAAAAACTGTTTTTT
CASSHPEGEGMRAEKLFF
>TRBJ2-5|many|TRBV11-1|TRBD2
TGTGCCAGCAGCTTTGAACTAGCGGAAGAGACCCAGTACTTC
CASSFELAEETQYF
>TRBJ2-3|many|TRBV5-1|.
TGCGCCAGCAGCTTGGATTTGCGGGGCACAGATACGCAGTATTTT
CASSLDLRGTDTQYF
>TRBJ2-3|many|TRBV7-9|.
TGTGCCAGCAGCTTAGGGGAGGAGCGGGTAGATACGCAGTATTTT
CASSLGEERVDTQYF